These 26 T cell receptor beta chains were all obtained from the same sample, sequenced in a study of blood T cell repertoires in COVID-19. Some clones are missing from TCRdb's copy, which holds only in-frame ones; the method was immunoSEQ multiplex PCR. This table holds 110,000 to 150,000 clones, 88% found once. Sequenced material: peripheral blood. The receptors were gathered from a woman aged 45-65 years with acute or convalescent COVID-19.

The chain uses TRBV6-1 and TRBJ1-5; D might be TRBD1 (5 bases). V shed 1 base and J shed 4 bases, with 8 bases lying between them. The CDR3 covers 14 residues. The germline gives CDR1 MNHNS, CDR2 SASEGT. The CDR3 nucleotides read TGTGCCAGCAGTGAAGGGGGGAGGAATCAGCCCCAGCATTTT. Translated: CASSEGGRNQPQHF.

The V call is TRBV2, the J call TRBJ1-4; no clear D. The CDR3 has 14 residues. V shed 3 bases and J shed 4 bases, with 9 bases lying between them. Germline V lookup: CDR1 SNHLY, CDR2 FYNNEI. CDR3 coding DNA: TGTGCCAGCAGTGACTCAGGTTTTAATGAAAAACTGTTTTTT. This gives the protein CASSDSGFNEKLFF.

This clone appeared once. This chain connects TRBV2 to TRBJ2-6; TRBD1 aligns across 8 bases. This CDR3 has 16 amino acids. V shed 2 bases, J shed 0 bases, and the junction held 0 bases outside the gene matches. From germline, CDR1 is SNHLY and CDR2 FYNNEI. CDR3 bases: TGTGCCAGCAGTGAAACAGGGGGCTCTGGGGCCAACGTCCTGACTTTC. Amino acid sequence: CASSETGGSGANVLTF. The full variable domain, with the rest looked up from reference TRBV2 and TRBJ2-6, is EPEVTQTPSHQVTQMGQEVILRCVPISNHLYFYWYRQILGQKVEFLVSFYNNEISEKSEIFDDQFSVERPDGSNFTLKIRSTKLEDSAMYFCASSETGGSGANVLTFGAGSRLTVL.

The J gene is TRBJ1-4, the V gene TRBV6-6; no definite D call. The V gene's germline CDR1 is MNHNY and CDR2 SVGAGI (reference sequence). The CDR3 sequence is 16 residues long. Trimming took 2 bases from V and 9 from J, leaving 19 bases between them. Here the CDR3 reads CASSYLGQTTNKKLFF. The CDR3 DNA reads TGTGCCAGCAGTTACCTCGGCCAGACGACTAACAAAAAACTGTTTTTT.

The chain uses TRBV5-1 and TRBJ1-4; TRBD1 agrees at 8 bases. The CDR3 extends over 17 amino acids. Losses at the gene ends were 1 base for V and 7 bases for J; bases not matched to a gene: 12. Germline CDR1 reads SGHRS; CDR2 reads YFSETQ. CDR3 residues: CASSLQGASIGSEKLFF. As DNA, the CDR3 is TGCGCCAGCAGCTTGCAGGGGGCAAGTATTGGGAGTGAAAAACTGTTTTTT.

This clone has more than one count but fewer than ten. The identical CDR3 is also encoded by other nucleotide sequences in the sample. CDR3 loop: CATRPTDREYTEAFF. The CDR3 DNA follows: TGTGCCACCAGACCGACAGACAGGGAGTACACTGAAGCTTTCTTT. The chain uses TRBV24-1 and TRBJ1-1; TRBD1 agrees at 7 bases. V shed 7 bases, J shed 3 bases, and the junction held 10 bases outside the gene matches. The CDR3 extends over 15 amino acids. CDR1 is KGHDR, CDR2 SFDVKD, per germline.

The count of this clone is one. The chain links TRBV5-6 to TRBJ1-2; unclear D gene. Germline CDR1 SGHDT, CDR2 YYEEEE. The CDR3 runs to 15 residues. Trimming took off 0 bases at V and 6 bases at J, with 15 bases between the two ends. This CDR3 reads CASSLAFEGTHGYTF. CDR3 DNA: TGTGCCAGCAGCTTGGCCTTTGAGGGTACCCATGGCTACACCTTC.

The V gene is TRBV9, the J gene TRBJ1-1; no clear D gene. Germline loops: CDR1 SGDLS, CDR2 YYNGEE. Trimming shortened V by 4 bases and J by 1 base, and 8 bases separated the two germline ends. The CDR3 has 13 amino acids. Written as DNA, the CDR3 is TGTGCCAGCAGCCCAGGTTCGAACACTGAAGCTTTCTTT. Translation: CASSPGSNTEAFF.

This CDR3 is CASSSGQLGTEAFF. As DNA, the CDR3 is TGTGCCAGCAGCTCGGGACAGCTGGGCACTGAAGCTTTCTTT. The V call is TRBV5-4, the J call TRBJ1-1, with 7 bases matching TRBD1. The V segment lost 3 bases and the J segment 4 bases; nucleotides outside the gene matches: 6. Germline V CDR1 and CDR2: SGHNT, YYREEE (reference sequence). The CDR3 runs 14 residues.

The V call is TRBV18, the J call TRBJ2-3; 10 positions match TRBD2. The CDR3 length is 16 residues. Germline V gene data show CDR1 as KGHSH and CDR2 as LQKENI. Trimming cost V 5 bases and J 4 bases; bases outside gene matches: 9. The CDR3 DNA follows: TGTGCCAGCTCATCCGGGGAGCGGGGGGGATCAGATACGCAGTATTTT. Its protein product is CASSSGERGGSDTQYF.

V usage is TRBV20-1 and J usage is TRBJ2-5; D ambiguous. Germline V CDR1 and CDR2: DFQATT, SNEGSKA (reference sequence). V was trimmed by 3 bases and J by 4 bases, leaving 6 bases between them. The CDR3 is made up of 11 amino acids. The CDR3 bases are TGCAGTGCTAGTGCCCGAGAGACCCAGTACTTC. This codes for CSASARETQYF.

This sequence joins TRBV2 and TRBJ2-5, with D possibly being TRBD1 (6 bases). The CDR3 is 15 residues long. Germline values: CDR1 SNHLY, CDR2 FYNNEI. V lost 6 bases to trimming and J lost 5 bases, with 19 bases between them. The CDR3 sequence: CASRRTTGLGETQYF. CDR3 nucleotides: TGTGCCAGCAGGCGCACCACAGGGCTAGGGGAGACCCAGTACTTC.

V usage is TRBV9 and J usage is TRBJ1-1; TRBD1 might be the D (5 bases). The CDR3 has 14 residues. V was trimmed by 4 bases and J by 4 bases, leaving 14 bases between them. From germline, CDR1 is SGDLS and CDR2 YYNGEE. This CDR3 is CASSLGAEGTEAFF. CDR3 nucleotides: TGTGCCAGCAGCCTAGGGGCGGAGGGCACTGAAGCTTTCTTT.

The chain employs TRBV6-4 and TRBJ1-1; D remains unclear. Trimming pared 2 bases from V and 1 base from J, leaving 5 bases between. Germline-derived CDR1 and CDR2 are MRHNA and SNTAGT. This CDR3 has 13 amino acids. The DNA of the CDR3 is TGTGCCAGCAGTGACACAGCGAACACTGAAGCTTTCTTT. Its translation: CASSDTANTEAFF.

The genes are TRBV7-8 and TRBJ2-4; the match to TRBD1 covers 7 bases. The germline V gene encodes CDR1 SGHVS and CDR2 FQNEAQ. V trimming: 3 bases; J trimming: 4 bases; junction bases outside the gene matches: 12. The CDR3 totals 17 residues. CDR3 DNA sequence: TGTGCCAGCAGCTTGCTTTTAACAGGGGTTAAGAAAAACATTCAGTACTTC. It specifies CASSLLLTGVKKNIQYF.

This rearrangement joins TRBV14 to TRBJ1-3; D might be TRBD1 (6 bases). V was trimmed by 6 bases and J by 0 bases, leaving 12 bases between them. CDR3 size: 15 residues. Germline V gives CDR1 SGHDN, CDR2 FVKESK. The CDR3: CASRHHRDSGNTIYF. The DNA for the CDR3 is TGTGCCAGCAGACACCACAGGGACTCTGGAAACACCATATATTTT.

The chain has TRBV11-2 and TRBJ2-7; D unresolved. CDR3 size: 12 residues. The germline V gene has CDR1 SGHAT and CDR2 FQNNGV. Trimming removed 5 bases at V and 6 bases at J, with 11 bases between. CDR3: CASSLGPLEQYF. The CDR3 DNA sequence: TGTGCCAGCAGCCTGGGCCCCCTCGAGCAGTACTTC. The whole variable domain, filled in from reference TRBV11-2 and TRBJ2-7, reads EAGVAQSPRYKIIEKRQSVAFWCNPISGHATLYWYQQILGQGPKLLIQFQNNGVVDDSQLPKDRFSAERLKGVDSTLKIQPAKLEDSAVYLCASSLGPLEQYFGPGTRLTVT.

This clone was seen a single time. The chain combines TRBV6-5 with TRBJ1-5, with a weak D call TRBD1 (5 bases). Germline V lookup: CDR1 MNHEY, CDR2 SVGAGI. This CDR3 has 16 residues. V lost 0 bases and J lost 4, with 13 bases in between. CDR3: CASSYSTGVKNQPQHF. CDR3 in DNA: TGTGCCAGCAGTTACTCGACGGGGGTAAAGAATCAGCCCCAGCATTTT.

The gene calls are TRBV5-6 and TRBJ2-7; D remains unclear. V lost 4 bases, J lost 0 bases, and 2 bases lay in between. Germline-derived CDR1 and CDR2 are SGHDT and YYEEEE. There are 11 residues in the CDR3. CDR3 protein: CASSHSYEQYF. CDR3 DNA sequence: TGTGCCAGCAGCCACTCCTACGAGCAGTACTTC.

V usage is TRBV5-6 and J usage is TRBJ1-6, with a weak D call TRBD1 (5 bases). Germline lookup yields CDR1 SGHDT and CDR2 YYEEEE. CDR3 length: 16 amino acids. V was clipped by 0 bases and J by 10 bases, with 17 bases between them. CDR3 bases: TGTGCCAGCAGCTTGGCGGGGGGGTCTCTCGCCTCACCCCTCCACTTT. Protein: CASSLAGGSLASPLHF.

This chain uses TRBV6-5 with TRBJ2-1; TRBD2 matches at 10 bases. The CDR3 length is 16 residues. Germline assignment: CDR1 MNHEY and CDR2 SVGAGI. The trim removed 0 bases at V and 9 bases at J, leaving 8 bases unmatched. The CDR3: CASSYSLLSSGGEQFF. The CDR3, as DNA: TGTGCCAGCAGTTACTCCCTTCTGTCTAGCGGGGGTGAGCAGTTCTTC.

CDR3 residues: CASQGPTYTEAFF. The DNA of the CDR3 is TGTGCCAGCCAGGGGCCCACCTACACTGAAGCTTTCTTT. V is TRBV27 and J is TRBJ1-1; D is perhaps TRBD1 (6 bases). This CDR3 is built from 13 residues. The germline gives CDR1 MNHEY, CDR2 SMNVEV (reference sequence). V dropped 8 bases and J dropped 3 bases, with 13 bases sitting between them.

This sequence joins TRBV6-5 and TRBJ1-1; no clear D gene. From germline, CDR1 is MNHEY and CDR2 SVGAGI. V was shortened by 0 bases and J by 5 bases, with 13 bases between the two germline ends. This CDR3 is 15 amino acids long. The CDR3 DNA follows: TGTGCCAGCAGTTACTCGTTGGAGGGCGGGACTGAAGCTTTCTTT. Translating it yields CASSYSLEGGTEAFF.

This chain connects TRBV7-3 to TRBJ2-1; D perhaps matches TRBD2 (5 bases). There are 15 residues in the CDR3. Deletions cut 1 base from V and 1 base from J, with 8 bases between. Germline V lookup: CDR1 SGHTA, CDR2 FQGTGA. CDR3 loop: CASSLRGSSYNEQFF. CDR3 DNA: TGTGCCAGCAGCTTAAGAGGGAGTTCCTACAATGAGCAGTTCTTC.

The DNA of the CDR3 is TGTGCCAGCAGCTTACTAGCGGAAAGATACGAGCAGTACTTC. Encoded protein: CASSLLAERYEQYF. The chain carries TRBV6-5 and TRBJ2-7, with 8 bases that match TRBD2. V lost 6 bases to trimming and J lost 4 bases; unmatched junction nucleotides: 8. Germline V gene sequence: CDR1 MNHEY, CDR2 SVGAGI. CDR3 length: 14 residues.

V and J are TRBV7-9 and TRBJ1-2, with D perhaps matching TRBD1 (5 bases). Trimming removed 0 bases from V and 8 bases from J, with 7 bases in between. Germline assignment: CDR1 SEHNR and CDR2 FQNEAQ (reference sequence). The CDR3 runs 12 residues. This chain's CDR3 is CASSLAGAGYTF. CDR3 DNA: TGTGCCAGCAGCTTAGCAGGGGCCGGCTACACCTTC.